Presented here are 19 T cell receptor beta chains from one specimen sequenced in a study of metastatic and nonmetastatic thyroid tumors. Using MiXCR, TCRdb re-called clones from the PCR reads. This sample has approximately 79,000 clones, with about 9.1% found just once. Thyroid surgery took place with no prior treatment in any patient. The material sequenced was blood. These receptors were taken from a female donor with papillary thyroid cancer or a benign thyroid nodule (not recorded which). Some clones in this sample may be carry-over from other donors' samples.

This chain links TRBV11-2 with TRBJ2-2; possibly TRBD1 for D (5 bases). Trimming shortened V by 4 bases and J by 4 bases, and 16 bases separated the two germline ends. The CDR3 length is 16 residues. The germline V gene has CDR1 SGHAT and CDR2 FQNNGV. The CDR3 DNA reads as TGTGCCAGCAGCTCACCGGCAGGGCGGATCACCGGGGAGCTGTTTTTT. Residues: CASSSPAGRITGELFF.

This clone was seen only a few times. This rearrangement joins TRBV6-4 to TRBJ2-3, with D possibly matching TRBD2 (7 bases). The CDR3 sequence is 16 residues long. Per germline, CDR1 MRHNA and CDR2 SNTAGT. Trimming took 6 bases from V and 5 from J, leaving 21 bases between them. This chain's CDR3 is CASSPIEGGLIDTQYF. CDR3 DNA: TGTGCCAGCAGCCCAATAGAGGGGGGGCTTATAGATACGCAGTATTTT.

V is TRBV5-5 and J is TRBJ1-5; unclear D gene. The CDR3 totals 13 residues. The V and J ends lost 4 bases and 5 bases respectively, with 10 bases between them. Germline CDR1 is SGHKS and CDR2 is YYEKEE (reference sequence). Here the CDR3 reads CASSAGSDQPQHF. CDR3 nucleotide sequence: TGTGCCAGCAGCGCGGGATCAGATCAGCCCCAGCATTTT.

Concerning this clone: One end of the junction varies from germline; a read error may be responsible. V and J are TRBV9 and TRBJ2-2; 12 bases map to TRBD1. This CDR3 comprises 17 residues. The germline gives CDR1 SGDLS, CDR2 YYNGEE. The CDR3 region has the DNA TGCGCCAGCAGCGTAACCGGGACAGGGGGCGTCACCGGGGAGCTGTTTTTT. Protein: CASSVTGTGGVTGELFF.

This clone was picked up many times. The V and J genes are TRBV2 and TRBJ1-2; maybe TRBD1 (6 bases). The CDR3 has 13 residues. CDR1 and CDR2 (germline): SNHLY, FYNNEI. The V end lost 3 bases, the J end lost 8 bases, and 13 bases lay between the germline ends. Written as DNA, the CDR3 is TGTGCCAGCAGTGATACCGGGACACTGGGCTACACCTTC. Amino acids: CASSDTGTLGYTF.

This clone was counted many times. This chain joins TRBV5-6 and TRBJ2-6, with D uncertain. With 4 bases removed from V and 2 bases from J, the gap between germline ends came to 7 bases. In germline, CDR1 is SGHDT, CDR2 YYEEEE. The CDR3 covers 14 residues. The CDR3 DNA reads TGTGCCAGCAGCCATATGGCTGGGGCCAACGTCCTGACTTTC. It encodes CASSHMAGANVLTF.

This clone showed up many times. The genes are TRBV3-1 and TRBJ2-7, with D unclear. V was shortened by 2 bases and J by 6 bases, with 5 bases between the two germline ends. Per germline, CDR1 LGHDT and CDR2 YNNKEL (reference sequence). This CDR3 has 11 amino acids. The CDR3 sequence is CASSQSSEQYF. The CDR3 coding sequence is TGTGCCAGCAGCCAATCTTCCGAGCAGTACTTC.

This clone was recorded at least ten times. The rearrangement uses TRBV6-4 and TRBJ1-5; tentative D call: TRBD1 (6 bases). Germline loops: CDR1 MRHNA, CDR2 SNTAGT. CDR3 length equals 13 residues. V was pared by 3 bases and J by 4 bases, with 7 bases between. The CDR3 region is CASSEQGNQPQHF. The CDR3, as DNA: TGTGCCAGCAGTGAACAGGGTAATCAGCCCCAGCATTTT.

There are many counts of this clone. CDR3 nucleotide sequence: TGTGCCACCGGGGACAGCTCTGGGGCCAACGTCCTGACTTTC. It is translated as CATGDSSGANVLTF. J is TRBJ2-6 and V is TRBV24-1, with 7 bases aligning to TRBD1. V lost 9 bases and J lost 0; bases outside the gene matches: 1. Per the germline V gene, CDR1 is KGHDR and CDR2 is SFDVKD. The CDR3 spans 14 residues.

This clone was seen many times. The J gene is TRBJ1-1, the V gene TRBV7-2; no clear D gene. V lost 1 base, J lost 1 base, and 10 bases lay in between. The CDR3 consists of 15 residues. CDR1 is SGHTA, CDR2 FQGNSA, per germline. The CDR3 DNA reads as TGTGCCAGCAGCTTAGGGACTGGGTGGAACACTGAAGCTTTCTTT. This sequence encodes CASSLGTGWNTEAFF. Based on the CDR3 plus reference TRBV7-2 and TRBJ1-1, the full variable domain is GAGVSQSPSNKVTEKGKDVELRCDPISGHTALYWYRQSLGQGLEFLIYFQGNSAPDKSGLPSDRFSAERTGGSVSTLTIQRTQQEDSAVYLCASSLGTGWNTEAFFGQGTRLTVV.

This clone has at least ten counts. This chain uses TRBV6-1 with TRBJ1-2; D uncertain. The CDR3 spans 13 residues. The V end was cut by 2 bases, the J end by 7 bases, with 11 bases between. The V gene's germline CDR1 is MNHNS and CDR2 SASEGT. The CDR3 coding sequence is TGTGCCAGCAGTGAAAACGATGAGGTTGGCTACACCTTC. As protein: CASSENDEVGYTF.

This clone was counted ten times or more. The rearrangement joins TRBV7-8 to TRBJ1-1; maybe TRBD1 (6 bases). Trimming shortened V by 5 bases and J by 5 bases, and 12 bases separated the two germline ends. CDR1 and CDR2 (germline): SGHVS, FQNEAQ. The CDR3 spans 13 residues. CDR3 sequence reads: CASSLNRETEAFF. CDR3 coding DNA: TGTGCCAGCAGCCTCAACAGGGAGACTGAAGCTTTCTTT. The whole variable domain, remainder taken from reference TRBV7-8 and TRBJ1-1, is GAGVSQSPRYKVAKRGQDVALRCDPISGHVSLFWYQQALGQGPEFLTYFQNEAQLDKSGLPSDRFFAERPEGSVSTLKIQRTQQEDSAVYLCASSLNRETEAFFGQGTRLTVV.

V gene TRBV12-3 or TRBV12-4 combines with J gene TRBJ1-4; 11 bases line up with TRBD1. The trim removed 7 bases at V and 7 bases at J, leaving 8 bases unmatched. The length of the CDR3 is 15 residues. In nucleotides, the CDR3 is TGTGCCAGCACCTTGGGACAGGGGGTTGTTGAAAAACTGTTTTTT. This translates into CASTLGQGVVEKLFF.

With respect to this clone: At one boundary the junction diverges from the germline segment, which might be a read error. The J gene is TRBJ2-7, the V gene TRBV4-1; 7 nucleotides align to TRBD1. The CDR3 length is 14 residues. CDR1 is MGHRA, CDR2 YSYEKL, per germline. The CDR3 nucleotides read TGCGCTAGCAGCCAAGCGACAGGGCTCTACGAGCAGTACTTC. It translates to CASSQATGLYEQYF.

This clone showed up many times. The chain is built from TRBV3-1 and TRBJ2-5, with 7 bases fitting TRBD2. This CDR3 is 11 amino acids long. Germline CDR1 is LGHDT and CDR2 is YNNKEL (reference sequence). The trim removed 9 bases at V and 4 bases at J, leaving 2 bases unmatched. The CDR3 DNA reads TGTGCCAGTTGGGGGGGAGAGACCCAGTACTTC. Protein sequence: CASWGGETQYF.

At least ten counts were recorded for this clone. This rearrangement joins TRBV28 to TRBJ2-7, with 8 bases matching TRBD1. The germline CDR1 and CDR2 sequences are MDHEN and SYDVKM. The ends lost 6 bases at V and 3 bases at J; junction bases unmatched: 4. This CDR3 has 13 residues. The CDR3, as DNA: TGTGCCAGCAGACGGACAGGGAGCTACGAGCAGTACTTC. Residues: CASRRTGSYEQYF.

This clone has at least ten counts. A read error may explain this, as a much larger clone is one base away. This same CDR3 is encoded by further DNA sequences in the sample. V usage is TRBV6-1 and J usage is TRBJ1-1; D is unclear. CDR3 length: 13 residues. CDR1 and CDR2 (germline): MNHNS, SASEGT. The CDR3 protein is CASSGYWNTEAFF. CDR3 bases: TGCGCCAGCAGCGGATATTGGAACACTGAAGCTTTCTTT.

This clone was picked up many times. The genes are TRBV11-2 and TRBJ1-2; D perhaps matches TRBD1 (6 bases). The ends were cut back, 5 bases at V and 8 bases at J, with 21 bases in the middle. The germline gives CDR1 SGHAT, CDR2 FQNNGV. This CDR3 region has 15 residues. The DNA for the CDR3 is TGTGCCAGCAGCCTCGACGGGGGGGCGACTGGGGGCTACACCTTC. This gives the protein CASSLDGGATGGYTF.

J is TRBJ1-3 and V is TRBV28, with a weak D call TRBD1 (6 bases). The ends were cut back, 6 bases at V and 2 bases at J, with 14 bases in the middle. Germline CDR1 is MDHEN and CDR2 is SYDVKM. CDR3 size: 15 residues. The CDR3 is CASRSGQITGNTIYF. The CDR3 bases are TGTGCCAGCAGGTCTGGACAGATAACTGGAAACACCATATATTTT.